The 31 T cell receptor beta chains below all came from one sample that was sequenced in a study of cytomegalovirus exposure and HLA in healthy donors. 60 Vbeta and 13 Jbeta primers were used in PCR. The table came from immunoSEQ multiplex PCR; TCRdb's copy has only in-frame clones and leaves some out. The table records over 150,000 clones, approximately 80% of them present only once. The sequenced sample consisted of PBMCs. These receptors all come from a young man in good health and CMV-seropositive.

The chain is built from TRBV2 and TRBJ2-1; 10 bases agree with TRBD2. This CDR3 region has 15 residues. The germline V gene has CDR1 SNHLY and CDR2 FYNNEI. With 5 bases clipped from V and 4 bases from J, the junction kept 5 bases outside the gene matches. Here the CDR3 reads CASSRLAGNYNEQFF. DNA of the CDR3: TGTGCCAGCAGTAGACTAGCGGGTAATTACAATGAGCAGTTCTTC.

The DNA of the CDR3 is TGTGCCAGCAGCTTCAGACTAGCGGGGGGGAATGAGCAGTTCTTC. It codes for CASSFRLAGGNEQFF. The chain uses TRBV9 and TRBJ2-1; 14 nucleotides line up with TRBD2. The V gene's germline CDR1 is SGDLS and CDR2 YYNGEE. This CDR3 spans 15 amino acids. After removal of 4 bases from V and 7 bases from J, the junction contained 4 bases not matched to a gene.

The J gene is TRBJ2-1, the V gene TRBV10-3, with a tentative D call TRBD1 (6 bases). The CDR3 runs 15 residues. V was pared by 7 bases and J by 3 bases, with 16 bases between. Germline CDR1 is ENHRY and CDR2 is SYGVKD. The CDR3, as DNA: TGTGCCATCACGGACAGCCCCCGAAACTACAATGAGCAGTTCTTC. It encodes CAITDSPRNYNEQFF.

This sequence joins TRBV7-9 and TRBJ2-2; 16 bases align to TRBD2. CDR1 and CDR2 (germline): SEHNR, FQNEAQ (reference sequence). V gave up 3 bases and J gave up 5 bases; unmatched junction bases: 0. The CDR3 is 16 residues long. The CDR3 coding sequence is TGTGCCAGCAGCTTGGGACTAGCGGGGGGGACCGGGGAGCTGTTTTTT. Translation: CASSLGLAGGTGELFF.

This clone was observed a single time. The chain employs TRBV2 and TRBJ2-5; a weak D match, TRBD1 (6 bases). Judging by the DNA end, TRBJ2-7 fits better; the J call may be wrong. Germline V gene sequence: CDR1 SNHLY, CDR2 FYNNEI. The CDR3 extends over 14 amino acids. The CDR3: CASSGTGTPDEQYF. In DNA, the CDR3 is TGTGCCAGCAGTGGAACAGGGACACCGGACGAGCAGTACTTC.

Many counts were recorded for this clone. V and J are TRBV18 and TRBJ2-2; D is perhaps TRBD1 (6 bases). Trimming took 0 bases from V and 9 from J, leaving 17 bases between them. From germline, CDR1 is KGHSH and CDR2 LQKENI. The CDR3 totals 16 residues. CDR3: CASSPPPGHVLRELFF. In DNA form, the CDR3 reads TGTGCCAGCTCACCACCACCGGGACATGTGTTGCGGGAGCTGTTTTTT.

The V call is TRBV5-1, the J call TRBJ2-3; TRBD2 matches at 11 bases. The CDR3 runs to 20 residues. Germline CDR1 SGHRS, CDR2 YFSETQ. J was trimmed by 1 base and V by 4 bases; bases with no gene match: 17. CDR3 sequence (DNA): TGCGCCAGCAGCCGATCGGGACTAGCGGAGTTGAGCAGGGGCACAGATACGCAGTATTTT. It codes for CASSRSGLAELSRGTDTQYF.

The gene calls are TRBV9 and TRBJ1-3, with D perhaps matching TRBD1 (5 bases). Germline V gene lookup returns CDR1 SGDLS and CDR2 YYNGEE. CDR3 length: 15 residues. V dropped 3 bases and J dropped 2 bases, with 12 bases sitting between them. CDR3 residues: CASSAQGSPGNTIYF. CDR3 coding DNA: TGTGCCAGCAGCGCCCAGGGCTCTCCTGGAAACACCATATATTTT.

This chain connects TRBV13 to TRBJ2-5; 8 bases are a match to TRBD1. The J call is doubtful: the DNA matches TRBJ2-7 better. The CDR3 runs to 15 residues. Germline V gene sequence: CDR1 PRHDT, CDR2 FYEKMQ (reference sequence). The CDR3 loop reads CASSNQRQGIYEQYF. The CDR3 nucleotides read TGTGCCAGCAGCAACCAAAGACAGGGGATATACGAGCAGTACTTC.

The chain links TRBV5-1 to TRBJ1-1; 8 nucleotides align to TRBD1. Germline assignment: CDR1 SGHRS and CDR2 YFSETQ. CDR3 length: 16 amino acids. The V segment lost 0 bases and the J segment 4 bases; nucleotides outside the gene matches: 8. CDR3 in amino acids: CASSLGTGRGGTEAFF. In DNA, the CDR3 is TGCGCCAGCAGCTTGGGGACAGGGCGCGGGGGCACTGAAGCTTTCTTT.

This clone came up once. The chain joins TRBV7-9 to TRBJ1-4, with D hard to call. The germline CDR1 and CDR2 sequences are SEHNR and FQNEAQ (reference sequence). The CDR3 extends over 14 amino acids. Trimming shortened V by 6 bases and J by 0 bases, and 8 bases separated the two germline ends. This CDR3 is CASSGGSTNEKLFF. For the CDR3, the DNA is TGTGCCAGCAGTGGCGGTTCAACTAATGAAAAACTGTTTTTT.

This chain links TRBV18 with TRBJ2-2; 10 bases agree with TRBD2. Germline V gives CDR1 KGHSH, CDR2 LQKENI. Trimming cost V 6 bases and J 8 bases; bases outside gene matches: 9. The CDR3 spans 15 residues. The CDR3 protein is CASSLAGEISGELFF. CDR3 DNA sequence: TGTGCCAGCTCTCTAGCGGGAGAAATTTCGGGGGAGCTGTTTTTT.

The CDR3 protein is CASSVGDNYNEQFF. The CDR3 DNA sequence: TGTGCCAGCAGTGTAGGTGACAACTACAATGAGCAGTTCTTC. The V and J genes are TRBV6-1 and TRBJ2-1; the D is unclear. CDR1 MNHNS and CDR2 SASEGT come from the germline V gene. The CDR3 spans 14 residues. Deletions cut 4 bases from V and 3 bases from J, with 10 bases between.

There are a few counts of this clone. The chain is built from TRBV5-4 and TRBJ1-1; weak D call: TRBD1 (5 bases). Trimming removed 0 bases from V and 2 bases from J, with 8 bases in between. Germline values: CDR1 SGHNT, CDR2 YYREEE (reference sequence). This CDR3 spans 14 amino acids. The CDR3: CASSLVGVNTEAFF. In DNA, the CDR3 is TGTGCCAGCAGCTTGGTAGGGGTTAACACTGAAGCTTTCTTT. Looking up the rest from reference TRBV5-4 and TRBJ1-1 gives the full variable domain: ETGVTQSPTHLIKTRGQQVTLRCSSQSGHNTVSWYQQALGQGPQFIFQYYREEENGRGNFPPRFSGLQFPNYSSELNVNALELDDSALYLCASSLVGVNTEAFFGQGTRLTVV.

V gene TRBV5-4 combines with J gene TRBJ2-7, with TRBD2 matching over 9 bases. The trim removed 2 bases at V and 4 bases at J, leaving 7 bases unmatched. CDR1 SGHNT and CDR2 YYREEE come from the germline V gene (reference sequence). The CDR3 is 15 residues long. The CDR3 nucleotides are TGTGCCAGCAGCTTTGGGCTAGCGGGGAGGTACGAGCAGTACTTC. Translation: CASSFGLAGRYEQYF.

The gene calls are TRBV6-5 and TRBJ2-5; possibly TRBD2 for D (6 bases). The end of the DNA aligns better with TRBJ2-7, so the J call may be wrong. Germline CDR1 reads MNHEY; CDR2 reads SVGAGI. The CDR3 contains 13 residues. CDR3 loop: CASMRRGNYEQYF. CDR3 DNA sequence: TGTGCCAGCATGAGACGGGGGAACTACGAGCAGTACTTC.

This chain joins TRBV7-9 and TRBJ1-2; D unclear. Between the trimmed V and J ends, which lost 3 bases and 0 bases, there was a span of 8 bases. This CDR3 region has 14 residues. Germline V gene sequence: CDR1 SEHNR, CDR2 FQNEAQ (reference sequence). The CDR3 coding sequence is TGTGCCAGCAGCTTTTTTGCAGCTAACTATGGCTACACCTTC. Amino acids: CASSFFAANYGYTF.

The rearrangement joins TRBV7-8 to TRBJ2-7; the D gene is possibly TRBD2 (6 bases). Germline V gives CDR1 SGHVS, CDR2 FQNEAQ. Trimming stripped 1 base from V and 0 bases from J, with 13 bases between. The CDR3 runs 16 residues. CDR3 DNA sequence: TGTGCCAGCAGCTTAGGTGCGGGAATAAGCTCCTACGAGCAGTACTTC. Amino acids: CASSLGAGISSYEQYF. The entire variable domain, with the rest obtained from reference TRBV7-8 and TRBJ2-7, is as follows: GAGVSQSPRYKVAKRGQDVALRCDPISGHVSLFWYQQALGQGPEFLTYFQNEAQLDKSGLPSDRFFAERPEGSVSTLKIQRTQQEDSAVYLCASSLGAGISSYEQYFGPGTRLTVT.

The chain has TRBV14 and TRBJ2-1; 7 positions match TRBD2. The CDR3 runs 16 residues. In germline, CDR1 is SGHDN, CDR2 FVKESK. J lost 0 bases, V lost 1 base, and 3 bases had no gene match. CDR3: CASSQVGGSSYNEQFF. The CDR3 coding sequence is TGTGCCAGCAGCCAAGTGGGCGGGAGCTCCTACAATGAGCAGTTCTTC.

The chain is built from TRBV10-2 and TRBJ1-5; D is perhaps TRBD1 (6 bases). V was cut by 3 bases and J by 3 bases, with 15 bases left in between. CDR1 WSHSY and CDR2 SAAADI come from the germline V gene. The CDR3 runs to 16 residues. The CDR3 region has the DNA TGCGCCAGCAGTGACCCTCACGGGGGGGCCAATCAGCCCCAGCATTTT. Amino acid sequence: CASSDPHGGANQPQHF.

The chain combines TRBV18 with TRBJ1-6; the D is unclear. The length of the CDR3 is 16 residues. The ends were cut back, 4 bases at V and 7 bases at J, with 17 bases in the middle. Germline loops: CDR1 KGHSH, CDR2 LQKENI. The CDR3 DNA reads TGTGCCAGCTCACACGAATGGGCTGCGGGAAATTCACCCCTCCACTTT. Its translation: CASSHEWAAGNSPLHF.

This chain links TRBV4-1 with TRBJ2-4; 12 bases are a match to TRBD2. With 1 base clipped from V and 0 bases from J, the junction kept 10 bases outside the gene matches. Germline V gene data show CDR1 as MGHRA and CDR2 as YSYEKL. This CDR3 comprises 20 residues. The CDR3 bases are TGCGCCAGCAGCCAAGGTGGCCTAGCGGGAGGGACTATAGCCAAAAACATTCAGTACTTC. Its protein product is CASSQGGLAGGTIAKNIQYF.

The chain carries TRBV5-6 and TRBJ2-2, with no clear D. The CDR3 runs to 15 residues. The V and J ends lost 1 base and 1 base respectively, with 8 bases between them. Germline values: CDR1 SGHDT, CDR2 YYEEEE. CDR3 sequence reads: CASSLYPGNTGELFF. The CDR3 DNA reads TGTGCCAGCAGCTTGTATCCGGGGAACACCGGGGAGCTGTTTTTT.

V gene TRBV7-9 combines with J gene TRBJ2-2, with 9 bases that match TRBD2. CDR1 and CDR2 from the germline V gene are SEHNR and FQNEAQ (reference sequence). V dropped 5 bases and J dropped 5; count of bases not matched to a gene: 15. This CDR3 is built from 18 residues. CDR3 amino acids: CASSPGLASLGVTGELFF. The CDR3 region has the DNA TGTGCCAGCAGCCCCGGACTAGCGAGCTTGGGTGTTACCGGGGAGCTGTTTTTT.

The gene calls are TRBV6-5 and TRBJ2-5, with 8 bases lining up with TRBD1. In germline, CDR1 is MNHEY, CDR2 SVGAGI. The ends lost 2 bases at V and 4 bases at J; junction bases unmatched: 6. This CDR3 comprises 15 residues. The DNA of the CDR3 is TGTGCCAGCAGTTACGAGTCAGGGGGCGTAGAGACCCAGTACTTC. Translation: CASSYESGGVETQYF.

This CDR3 reads CASSFGQGSTEAFF. CDR3 nucleotide sequence: TGTGCCAGTAGTTTTGGACAGGGAAGTACTGAAGCTTTCTTT. This sequence joins TRBV19 and TRBJ1-1; 8 nucleotides line up with TRBD1. This CDR3 comprises 14 residues. Germline V gives CDR1 LNHDA, CDR2 SQIVND (reference sequence). V lost 5 bases and J lost 5; bases outside the gene matches: 7.

This clone is a singleton in its sample. The chain combines TRBV6-5 with TRBJ2-1; tentatively, D is TRBD2 (7 bases). CDR1 is MNHEY, CDR2 SVGAGI, per germline. V lost 6 bases, J lost 5 bases, and 17 bases lay in between. The CDR3 runs 15 residues. The DNA of the CDR3 is TGTGCCAGCAGCCCCGAGGGGGGGCCACACAATGAGCAGTTCTTC. Translated: CASSPEGGPHNEQFF.

The chain combines TRBV5-8 with TRBJ2-7; 8 bases map to TRBD1. The CDR3 spans 12 residues. Germline assignment: CDR1 SGHTS and CDR2 YDEGEE. V trimming: 4 bases; J trimming: 5 bases; junction bases outside the gene matches: 2. This CDR3 reads CASSLTGDEQYF. The CDR3, as DNA: TGTGCCAGCAGCCTGACAGGGGACGAGCAGTACTTC.

Points on this clone: Distinct nucleotide sequences in the sample also encode this CDR3. This CDR3 reads CASSPGQETQYF. For the CDR3, the DNA is TGTGCCAGCAGTCCGGGACAAGAGACCCAGTACTTC. This chain connects TRBV6-6 to TRBJ2-5; D may be TRBD2 (5 bases). V was trimmed by 5 bases and J by 2 bases, leaving 6 bases between them. The V gene's germline CDR1 is MNHNY and CDR2 SVGAGI (reference sequence). The CDR3 is 12 residues long.

The genes are TRBV13 and TRBJ2-7, with 8 bases aligning to TRBD2. This CDR3 contains 15 residues. Germline V lookup: CDR1 PRHDT, CDR2 FYEKMQ (reference sequence). Germline trimming cut 5 bases from V and 2 bases from J; bases unmatched to any gene: 8. The CDR3 sequence: CASSPGREGPYEQYF. The CDR3 DNA sequence: TGTGCCAGCAGCCCCGGGAGGGAGGGCCCCTACGAGCAGTACTTC.

This clone was found a few times. CDR3 amino acids: CASSQRQGWTYEQYF. CDR3 bases: TGTGCCAGCAGCCAAAGACAGGGTTGGACCTACGAGCAGTACTTC. This chain joins TRBV14 and TRBJ2-5; 7 bases are shared with TRBD1. The end of the DNA fits TRBJ2-7 better, so the J call may be wrong. The germline gives CDR1 SGHDN, CDR2 FVKESK. The CDR3 consists of 15 residues.